This T cell receptor (beta chain) was identified during a study of blood T cell repertoires in COVID-19. Study in general: T cells, B-cell-depleted T cells, or PBMCs provided the cDNA or gDNA that served as material.

Profiled with immunoSEQ multiplex PCR; TCRdb holds only in-frame clones, not every one. The sample consists of tens of thousands of clones, approximately 80% of them appearing once. The V gene's germline CDR1 is GTSNPN and CDR2 SVGIG (reference sequence). The CDR3 sequence is 14 residues long. V trimming: 8 bases; J trimming: 2 bases; junction bases outside the gene matches: 10. This sequence was found in a man between 60 and 75 years old with acute or convalescent COVID-19. Material for sequencing was peripheral blood. The rearrangement links TRBV30 to TRBJ2-3; 7 nucleotides agree with TRBD2. CDR3 region: CAIPRAGFTDTQYF. The CDR3 nucleotides read TGTGCCATCCCCCGAGCGGGGTTCACAGATACGCAGTATTTT.